These 3 T cell receptor beta chains were all obtained from the same sample, sequenced in a study of technical replicates of blood from several donors. Sequencing was performed with immunoSEQ multiplex PCR; in TCRdb, only in-frame clones are kept and a portion is missing. The sample shows around 92,000 clones, nearly 97% of them seen only once. The sample taken for sequencing was T cells isolated from PBMCs. These receptors were taken from a human donor in good health.

The chain couples TRBV27 to TRBJ2-1; D call uncertain. V lost 4 bases to trimming and J lost 0 bases, with 13 bases between them. Germline CDR1 is MNHEY and CDR2 is SMNVEV (reference sequence). This CDR3 is built from 16 residues. The CDR3 DNA follows: TGTGCCAGCAGTTACGACTTCATGAGCTCCTACAATGAGCAGTTCTTC. Translated, it gives CASSYDFMSSYNEQFF.

J is TRBJ1-2 and V is TRBV13; 7 bases line up with TRBD1. V lost 6 bases to trimming and J lost 2 bases; unmatched junction nucleotides: 3. This CDR3 is built from 13 residues. CDR1 PRHDT and CDR2 FYEKMQ come from the germline V gene (reference sequence). The CDR3 nucleotides read TGTGCCAGCAGGTCGGACAGGAACTATGGCTACACCTTC. Its translation: CASRSDRNYGYTF.

The chain couples TRBV28 to TRBJ1-1; TRBD1 matches at 7 bases. CDR1 and CDR2 (germline): MDHEN, SYDVKM. The CDR3 loop spans 14 amino acids. The V segment lost 3 bases and the J segment 3 bases; nucleotides outside the gene matches: 4. The CDR3: CASSFPQGDTEAFF. CDR3 bases: TGTGCCAGCAGTTTTCCTCAGGGGGACACTGAAGCTTTCTTT.